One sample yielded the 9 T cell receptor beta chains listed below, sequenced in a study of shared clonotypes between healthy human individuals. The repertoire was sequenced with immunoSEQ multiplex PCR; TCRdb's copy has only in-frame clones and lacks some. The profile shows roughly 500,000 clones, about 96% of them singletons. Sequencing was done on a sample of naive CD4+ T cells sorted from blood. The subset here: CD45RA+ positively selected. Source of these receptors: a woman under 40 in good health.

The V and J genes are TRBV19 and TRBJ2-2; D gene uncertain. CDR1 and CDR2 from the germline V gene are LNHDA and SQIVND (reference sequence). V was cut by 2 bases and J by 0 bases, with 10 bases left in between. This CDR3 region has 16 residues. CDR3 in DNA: TGTGCCAGTAGTATACCGACATCTACGAACACCGGGGAGCTGTTTTTT. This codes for CASSIPTSTNTGELFF. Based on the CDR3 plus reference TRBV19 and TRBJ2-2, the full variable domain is DGGITQSPKYLFRKEGQNVTLSCEQNLNHDAMYWYRQDPGQGLRLIYYSQIVNDFQKGDIAEGYSVSREKKESFPLTVTSAQKNPTAFYLCASSIPTSTNTGELFFGEGSRLTVL.

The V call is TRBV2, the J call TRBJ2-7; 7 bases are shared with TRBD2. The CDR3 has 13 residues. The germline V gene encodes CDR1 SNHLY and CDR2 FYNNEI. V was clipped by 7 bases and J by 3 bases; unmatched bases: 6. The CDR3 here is CASNSKRGYEQYF. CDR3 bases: TGTGCCAGCAACTCTAAGCGGGGCTACGAGCAGTACTTC.

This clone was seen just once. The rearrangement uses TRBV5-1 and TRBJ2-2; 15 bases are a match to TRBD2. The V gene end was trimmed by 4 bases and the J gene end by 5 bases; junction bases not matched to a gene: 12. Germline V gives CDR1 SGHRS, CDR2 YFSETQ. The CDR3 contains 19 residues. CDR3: CASSPRTLGLAGGTGELFF. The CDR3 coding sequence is TGCGCCAGCAGCCCCCGAACCCTGGGACTAGCGGGAGGAACCGGGGAGCTGTTTTTT. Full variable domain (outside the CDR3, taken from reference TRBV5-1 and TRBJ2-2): KAGVTQTPRYLIKTRGQQVTLSCSPISGHRSVSWYQQTPGQGLQFLFEYFSETQRNKGNFPGRFSGRQFSNSRSEMNVSTLELGDSALYLCASSPRTLGLAGGTGELFFGEGSRLTVL.

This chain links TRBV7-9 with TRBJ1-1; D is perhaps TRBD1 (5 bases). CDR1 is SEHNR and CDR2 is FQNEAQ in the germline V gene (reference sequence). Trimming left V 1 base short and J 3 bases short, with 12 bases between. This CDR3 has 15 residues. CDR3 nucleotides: TGTGCCAGCAGCTTAGGGGCGGGGGGTTACACTGAAGCTTTCTTT. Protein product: CASSLGAGGYTEAFF.

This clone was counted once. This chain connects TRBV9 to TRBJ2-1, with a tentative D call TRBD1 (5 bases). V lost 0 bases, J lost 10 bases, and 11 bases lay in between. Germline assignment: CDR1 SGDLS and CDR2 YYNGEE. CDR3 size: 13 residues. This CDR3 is CASSVVVAGEQFF. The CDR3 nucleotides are TGTGCCAGCAGCGTAGTAGTAGCAGGGGAGCAGTTCTTC. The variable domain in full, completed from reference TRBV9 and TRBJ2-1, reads DSGVTQTPKHLITATGQRVTLRCSPRSGDLSVYWYQQSLDQGLQFLIQYYNGEERAKGNILERFSAQQFPDLHSELNLSSLELGDSALYFCASSVVVAGEQFFGPGTRLTVL.

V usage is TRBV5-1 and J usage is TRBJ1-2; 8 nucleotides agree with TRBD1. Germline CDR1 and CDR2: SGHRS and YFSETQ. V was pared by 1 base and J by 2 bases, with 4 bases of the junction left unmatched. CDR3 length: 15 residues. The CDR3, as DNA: TGCGCCAGCAGCTTGTTTCAGGGGGCGAACTATGGCTACACCTTC. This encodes CASSLFQGANYGYTF.

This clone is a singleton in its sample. DNA of the CDR3: TGTGCCACCAGCCGGGACCAGCTGGCGGCTGAAGCTTTCTTT. Amino acids: CATSRDQLAAEAFF. The rearrangement uses TRBV15 and TRBJ1-1; D is possibly TRBD1 (5 bases). This CDR3 comprises 14 residues. Trimming pared 5 bases from V and 6 bases from J, leaving 16 bases between. Germline V CDR1 and CDR2: LNHNV, YYDKDF (reference sequence).

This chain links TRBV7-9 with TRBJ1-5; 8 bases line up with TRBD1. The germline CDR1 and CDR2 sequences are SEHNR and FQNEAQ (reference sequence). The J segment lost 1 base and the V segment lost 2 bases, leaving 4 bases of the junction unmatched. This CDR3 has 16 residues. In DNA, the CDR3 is TGTGCCAGCAGCTTATGGACAGGGCCCAGCAATCAGCCCCAGCATTTT. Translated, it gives CASSLWTGPSNQPQHF.

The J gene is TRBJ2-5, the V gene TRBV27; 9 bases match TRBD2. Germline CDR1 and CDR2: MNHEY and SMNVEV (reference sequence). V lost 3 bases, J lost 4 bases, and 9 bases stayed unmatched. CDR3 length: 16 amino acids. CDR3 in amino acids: CASSFLAGEIRETQYF. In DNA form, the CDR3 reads TGTGCCAGCAGTTTCTTAGCGGGAGAAATTCGAGAGACCCAGTACTTC.